This T cell receptor beta chain was recovered during a study of shared clonotypes between healthy human individuals. Naive CD8 isolation took CD45RO-negative cells positively selected for CCR7 and excluded terminally differentiated effector memory CD45RA+ cells. Only Caucasian adults living in Nashville, Tennessee served as donors. Only in-frame clones appear in the TCRdb table, and some are missing; sequencing was by immunoSEQ multiplex PCR. The profile shows about 1.9 million clones, just under 95% of them singletons. Losses at the gene ends were 7 bases for V and 2 bases for J; bases not matched to a gene: 5. The V gene's germline CDR1 is MNHNS and CDR2 SASEGT. This CDR3 has 14 amino acids.

The V gene is TRBV6-1, the J gene TRBJ2-3, with 8 positions matching TRBD1. Sequencing was done on a sample of naive CD8+ T cells from PBMCs. The source is a man aged 18 to 30 in good health. Some clones in this sample may be carry-over from other donors' samples. The CDR3 protein is CASNTDRATDTQYF. The CDR3 DNA reads as TGTGCCAGCAACACGGACAGGGCCACAGATACGCAGTATTTT.